This TCR beta chain emerged from a study of T-cell reconstitution after alpha-beta-depleted transplantation in children. Unique molecular identifiers were used in preparing the TCRbeta library. TCRdb independently ran MiXCR on the PCR reads; one entry per CDR3 protein. The sample comprises approximately 50,000 distinct CDR3 sequences, 40% to 65% of which are singletons, and less than 45% rests with the top ten. This CDR3 is built from 15 residues. The germline V gene encodes CDR1 LNHDA and CDR2 SQIVND (reference sequence). The V end lost 1 base, the J end lost 2 bases, and 12 bases lay between the germline ends.

This clonotype was sampled from a boy younger than two with SCID, due to receive a stem cell transplant. The specimen comprised peripheral blood, sampled before TCRalphabeta/CD19-depleted stem cell transplant. This chain connects TRBV19 to TRBJ2-7; D is uncertain. The chain's CDR3 is CASSIAPSNPYEQYF. Written as DNA, the CDR3 is TGTGCCAGTAGTATAGCCCCCAGCAACCCCTACGAGCAGTACTTC.